The sequence of this TCR beta chain was determined in a study of cytomegalovirus exposure and HLA in healthy donors (TCRdb year 2017). Broadly, across the study: The 650 to 800 repertoires of the first cohort and the 120 validation repertoires were produced on the same platform, according to a later analysis. The study aimed to test whether cataloging public T cell receptors could reveal signatures of past pathogen exposure. In addition to the first cohort of roughly 670 subjects, a separate validation cohort of about 120 different subjects was used. High-throughput TCR immunosequencing, statistical association of individual TCRs with disease status, and machine learning were combined to predict cytomegalovirus infection status.

Of note for this clone: Its antigen specificity is not known. Base qualities are not provided; no much larger clone lies one nucleotide away.

Separate from the approximately 730-subject first cohort, the validation cohort of 120 subjects was the group to which the donors belonged. Libraries were built with the immunoSEQ multiplex PCR assay. From the authors' description of their analysis: A statistical classification framework was developed to diagnose cytomegalovirus status using the catalog of TCR beta chain sequences. Drawn from immuneACCESS, this table holds only the in-frame rearrangements with V and J called that TCRdb kept. Clones are partly lost; checked studies trace under half to an unresolved V gene and leave the rest unexplained. D and trimming come from the DNA, and the V and J calls and clone size come from that table. The sample yields roughly 130,000 clones; roughly 86% were counted once. The leading ten clones occupy approximately 3.5% of the sample. CDR3 length: 16 amino acids, cysteine to phenylalanine. Just CDR3 DNA is preserved here, 48 bases in frame from base 1. The germline V gene sets CDR1 to MNHEY and CDR2 to SVGAGI. Unmatched junction bases come to 9, with V trimmed by 0 bases and J by 7 bases.

Paper-wide results and their limitations: A later analysis had no HLA typing for the validation cohort, so co-occurrence there was scored across all 120 or so repertoires. The classifier was reported to diagnose cytomegalovirus status with high specificity and sensitivity in both the original cohort and the validation cohort. In vitro tests confirmed that a few of the cytomegalovirus-associated TCR beta chains recognize cytomegalovirus antigens. The study listed 164 TCR beta chains as associated with cytomegalovirus. While some public TCRs were present in many individuals, most TCR sequences turned up only very rarely across donors. The authors suggested that the approach could potentially be generalized to other disease states and immunological phenotypes. In a later analysis, TCRs clustered in the first cohort were found to also tend to co-occur in the 120 or so validation repertoires, with 90% to 95% of cluster scores above 0.

Source material: PBMCs. The V gene is TRBV6-5 and the J gene is TRBJ2-3, and TRBD2 aligns with 8 junction nucleotides. The sequence was obtained from a young man in good health and CMV-seronegative. The sequenced DNA is TGTGCCAGCAGTTACTCAACGGGGGGGCCAGGGTATACGCAGTATTTT. This yields the protein CASSYSTGGPGYTQYF.